The T cell receptor beta chain described here comes from a study of T cells in Graves' hyperthyroidism and ophthalmopathy. The study's findings and limits: Peripheral blood also featured most of the thyroid clonotypes expanded above 0.001. Median prediction lead before ophthalmopathy onset was 5.5 to 7 months with the model.

Amplified TCR beta CDR3 regions came from RNA transcripts. HTBI primers were the set used in a first-round RT-PCR of the TCR CDR3. TCRdb itself ran the multiplex PCR reads through MiXCR, one entry per CDR3 protein. The sample yields hundreds of thousands of distinct CDR3 sequences, around 38% seen once. In its sample, this clonotype was seen a few times. Its matching antigen is unknown. Orbital computed tomography, thyroid ultrasound, serum thyroxine and TRAb, and clinical symptoms together informed the diagnoses. The CDR3 sequence is 18 residues long. Germline CDR1 SGHTS, CDR2 YDEGEE. With 4 bases clipped from V and 2 bases from J, the junction kept 14 bases outside the gene matches.

Sample: blood. This clonotype was obtained from a man younger than 30 with Graves' hyperthyroidism. The chain uses TRBV5-8 and TRBJ1-5; 8 nucleotides align to TRBD1. The CDR3 DNA sequence: TGTGCCAGCAGCATAATAAAAACTGCAGGGGGCGGCAATCAGCCCCAGCATTTT. Its translation is CASSIIKTAGGGNQPQHF.